The 11 T cell receptor beta chains below were found in one sample sequenced in a study of human T cells and chemical hapten exposure. TCRdb used MiXCR to reprocess the RACE reads, holding one entry per CDR3 protein. The repertoire includes about 65,000 distinct CDR3 sequences, about 5.7% of them detected once, and under 4.5% sits in the top ten. The time point is: healthy volunteer bleed at 6 weeks. The study extracted total RNA from unfractionated whole blood. Sequencing was carried out using whole blood. These receptors were taken from a female donor in good health. Some clones in this sample may be carry-over from other donors' samples.

The chain carries TRBV14 and TRBJ1-1; D unresolved. Per germline, CDR1 SGHDN and CDR2 FVKESK. This CDR3 comprises 13 residues. The germline V and J ends were trimmed by 1 base and 6 bases, with 9 bases remaining between them. Written as DNA, the CDR3 is TGTGCCAGCAGCCAAGTGTCGGGCTCTGAAGCTTTCTTT. Protein product: CASSQVSGSEAFF.

The gene calls are TRBV19 and TRBJ2-5; D assignment may be TRBD1 or TRBD2 (5 bases each). The CDR3 is 15 amino acids. V lost 0 bases and J lost 5, with 13 bases in between. Per germline, CDR1 LNHDA and CDR2 SQIVND (reference sequence). CDR3 sequence: CASSIELGRRETQYF. For the CDR3, the DNA is TGTGCCAGTAGTATAGAGTTGGGACGTCGGGAGACCCAGTACTTC.

This clonotype was found many times. J is TRBJ2-5 and V is TRBV6-2 or TRBV6-3, with D uncertain. CDR1 is MNHEY and CDR2 is SVGEGT in the germline V gene. V shed 7 bases and J shed 3 bases, with 12 bases lying between them. This CDR3 has 13 amino acids. This CDR3 reads CASTNDGEETQYF. The CDR3 DNA reads TGTGCCAGCACCAATGACGGAGAAGAGACCCAGTACTTC.

This clonotype has at least ten counts. V gene TRBV28 combines with J gene TRBJ2-7, with D possibly called TRBD1 or TRBD2 (5 bases each). Deletions cut 4 bases from V and 4 bases from J, with 11 bases between. The CDR3 runs to 13 residues. Germline values: CDR1 MDHEN, CDR2 SYDVKM. In nucleotides, the CDR3 is TGTGCCAGCAGTTCGGGACCGCGTTACGAGCAGTACTTC. Its protein is CASSSGPRYEQYF. Full variable domain (missing parts from reference TRBV28 and TRBJ2-7): DVKVTQSSRYLVKRTGEKVFLECVQDMDHENMFWYRQDPGLGLRLIYFSYDVKMKEKGDIPEGYSVSREKKERFSLILESASTNQTSMYLCASSSGPRYEQYFGPGTRLTVT.

Ten or more counts support this clonotype. The chain has TRBV28 and TRBJ2-7; TRBD1 aligns across 8 bases. The ends lost 3 bases at V and 3 bases at J; junction bases unmatched: 16. Germline CDR1 and CDR2: MDHEN and SYDVKM. There are 18 residues in the CDR3. CDR3 residues: CASSFEQGVKDSHYEQYF. The CDR3 DNA follows: TGTGCCAGCAGTTTTGAACAGGGGGTGAAGGATTCTCACTACGAGCAGTACTTC. Full variable domain (outside the CDR3, taken from reference TRBV28 and TRBJ2-7): DVKVTQSSRYLVKRTGEKVFLECVQDMDHENMFWYRQDPGLGLRLIYFSYDVKMKEKGDIPEGYSVSREKKERFSLILESASTNQTSMYLCASSFEQGVKDSHYEQYFGPGTRLTVT.

V is TRBV20-1 and J is TRBJ1-5; 9 nucleotides agree with TRBD1. Germline loops: CDR1 DFQATT, CDR2 SNEGSKA (reference sequence). This CDR3 is 15 amino acids long. Trimming cost V 1 base and J 7 bases; bases outside gene matches: 8. The CDR3 reads CSARVRDRVEQPQHF. Written as DNA, the CDR3 is TGCAGTGCTAGAGTAAGGGACAGGGTAGAACAGCCCCAGCATTTT.

The chain joins TRBV20-1 to TRBJ2-1; 8 nucleotides match TRBD2. Germline CDR1 reads DFQATT; CDR2 reads SNEGSKA (reference sequence). The CDR3 consists of 15 residues. The V and J ends lost 0 bases and 6 bases, in that order; junction bases with no gene match: 7. The CDR3 sequence is CSARDLTSDTNEQFF. CDR3 coding DNA: TGCAGTGCTAGAGATCTGACTAGCGATACCAATGAGCAGTTCTTC.

This clonotype was seen a handful of times. The chain recombines TRBV15 with TRBJ2-6, with TRBD2 as a possible D gene (6 bases). The V gene's germline CDR1 is LNHNV and CDR2 YYDKDF (reference sequence). The CDR3 extends over 16 amino acids. Between the trimmed V and J ends, which lost 1 base and 4 bases, there was a span of 11 bases. CDR3 sequence (DNA): TGTGCCACCAGCAGAGTCGGAGGGTCCGGGGCCAACGTCCTGACTTTC. Amino acids: CATSRVGGSGANVLTF. Using reference TRBV15 and TRBJ2-6 for the parts outside the CDR3, the full variable domain is DAMVIQNPRYQVTQFGKPVTLSCSQTLNHNVMYWYQQKSSQAPKLLFHYYDKDFNNEADTPDNFQSRRPNTSFCFLDIRSPGLGDTAMYLCATSRVGGSGANVLTFGAGSRLTVL.

In this sample, this clonotype turned up a few times. The chain employs TRBV10-3 and TRBJ1-1, with D possibly matching TRBD1 (6 bases). CDR3 length: 17 residues. V was pared by 6 bases and J by 2 bases, with 22 bases between. Per the germline V gene, CDR1 is ENHRY and CDR2 is SYGVKD. The CDR3 bases are TGTGCCATCAGCCACCCGGGGGCGAGGTTGGCCAACACTGAAGCTTTCTTT. Translation: CAISHPGARLANTEAFF.

This clonotype was observed at least ten times. The rearrangement joins TRBV6-2 or TRBV6-3 to TRBJ1-5; D remains ambiguous. There are 15 residues in the CDR3. With 2 bases removed from V and 0 bases from J, the gap between germline ends came to 8 bases. Germline values: CDR1 MNHEY, CDR2 SVGEGT. The DNA for the CDR3 is TGTGCCAGCAGTTACCGAGACAATAGCAATCAGCCCCAGCATTTT. Its protein product is CASSYRDNSNQPQHF.

This clonotype was counted ten times or more. The chain is built from TRBV4-2 and TRBJ2-6, with D perhaps matching TRBD1 (6 bases). Germline V gene sequence: CDR1 LGHNA, CDR2 YNFKEQ. CDR3 length equals 16 residues. V was cut by 0 bases and J by 1 base, with 7 bases left in between. The CDR3 sequence is CASSQEGASGANVLTF. Here the CDR3 DNA reads TGTGCCAGCAGCCAAGAGGGGGCGTCTGGGGCCAACGTCCTGACTTTC.